The next 27 T cell receptor beta chains were all read from a single sample in a study of cytomegalovirus exposure and HLA in healthy donors. Amplification used 60 Vbeta primers and 13 Jbeta primers. Sequencing was performed with immunoSEQ multiplex PCR; in TCRdb, only in-frame clones are kept and a portion is missing. The sample has about 150,000 clones; under 10% are singletons. The sample consisted of PBMCs. The receptors shown here come from a middle-aged woman in good health and CMV-seropositive.

The table lists this clone with a few counts. This chain connects TRBV6-1 to TRBJ1-6; maybe TRBD1 (6 bases). The CDR3 length is 15 residues. The germline V and J ends were trimmed by 6 bases and 7 bases, with 16 bases remaining between them. CDR1 and CDR2 from the germline V gene are MNHNS and SASEGT. DNA of the CDR3: TGTGCCAGCAGATCACCCGGGACATCAAATTCACCCCTCCACTTT. Translated, it gives CASRSPGTSNSPLHF.

V is TRBV5-1 and J is TRBJ2-3; TRBD2 is a possible D gene (6 bases). From germline, CDR1 is SGHRS and CDR2 YFSETQ. The CDR3 is 18 amino acids. V was clipped by 0 bases and J by 6 bases, with 23 bases between them. CDR3 DNA sequence: TGCGCCAGCAGCTTGGCGGCCGTCGGCGGGGCCAGTCGTGATACGCAGTATTTT. Translated, it gives CASSLAAVGGASRDTQYF.

The rearrangement joins TRBV18 to TRBJ1-2; weak D call: TRBD1 (5 bases). This CDR3 has 14 residues. Trimming removed 2 bases at V and 4 bases at J, with 11 bases between. CDR1 is KGHSH, CDR2 LQKENI, per germline. The CDR3 region has the DNA TGTGCCAGCTCACCAGCGGGGGAGGCCTATGGCTACACCTTC. Translation: CASSPAGEAYGYTF.

This clone was found a few times. This chain links TRBV5-1 with TRBJ1-5; D remains ambiguous. V gave up 4 bases and J gave up 3 bases, with 14 bases separating them. Germline loops: CDR1 SGHRS, CDR2 YFSETQ. This CDR3 has 15 amino acids. The CDR3 DNA follows: TGCGCCAGCAGCCCGGAGGTAGGGCCCAATCAGCCCCAGCATTTT. Protein sequence: CASSPEVGPNQPQHF.

This rearrangement joins TRBV5-4 to TRBJ2-1, with TRBD1 identical over 9 bases. The V gene's germline CDR1 is SGHNT and CDR2 YYREEE (reference sequence). The CDR3 runs 15 residues. The ends lost 4 bases at V and 11 bases at J; junction bases unmatched: 13. This chain's CDR3 is CASSQPGQGNKKQFF. CDR3 sequence (DNA): TGTGCCAGCAGCCAGCCGGGACAGGGCAACAAAAAGCAGTTCTTC.

This clone was counted many times. The gene calls are TRBV25-1 and TRBJ2-7, with 10 bases that match TRBD1. Trimming at V came to 2 bases and at J to 3 bases, leaving 1 base not matched to a gene. Germline V CDR1 and CDR2: MGHDK, SYGVNS. This CDR3 has 14 amino acids. CDR3 in DNA: TGTGCCAGCAGTGAAGGGACAGGGGACTACGAGCAGTACTTC. Translating it yields CASSEGTGDYEQYF.

The V call is TRBV19, the J call TRBJ2-2, with TRBD1 identical over 9 bases. This CDR3 spans 18 amino acids. CDR1 and CDR2 from the germline V gene are LNHDA and SQIVND (reference sequence). Unmatched junction bases numbered 6, after V lost 1 base and J lost 0 bases. The CDR3 nucleotides are TGTGCCAGTAGTATAGGCCTTAGGGACAGGGCGAACACCGGGGAGCTGTTTTTT. It specifies CASSIGLRDRANTGELFF.

This clone was seen only a few times. The chain uses TRBV6-5 and TRBJ2-7; 8 bases line up with TRBD1. Trimming removed 6 bases from V and 4 bases from J; junction bases left unmatched: 11. The CDR3 spans 15 residues. Per the germline V gene, CDR1 is MNHEY and CDR2 is SVGAGI. CDR3 protein: CASRTAGQEGYEQYF. CDR3 coding DNA: TGTGCCAGCAGGACCGCGGGACAGGAGGGATACGAGCAGTACTTC.

Concerning this clone itself: This specimen includes other DNA sequences encoding the same CDR3. V and J are TRBV5-6 and TRBJ2-1; 8 nucleotides match TRBD2. V lost 3 bases and J lost 7; bases outside the gene matches: 9. The CDR3 sequence is 15 residues long. CDR1 is SGHDT and CDR2 is YYEEEE in the germline V gene. The CDR3 loop is CASSSAGAPGNEQFF. In nucleotides, the CDR3 is TGTGCCAGCAGCTCAGCGGGGGCCCCGGGGAATGAGCAGTTCTTC.

This clone has a handful of counts. The genes are TRBV6-5 and TRBJ2-2; TRBD1 aligns across 8 bases. This CDR3 comprises 15 residues. Germline values: CDR1 MNHEY, CDR2 SVGAGI. Trimming cost V 7 bases and J 2 bases; bases outside gene matches: 6. CDR3 bases: TGTGCCAGCACTCTGGACAGGGAAAACACCGGGGAGCTGTTTTTT. It yields the protein CASTLDRENTGELFF.

This chain uses TRBV19 with TRBJ2-5; 13 nucleotides agree with TRBD2. J gave up 1 base and V 1 base, and 3 bases lay outside the gene matches. Germline V CDR1 and CDR2: LNHDA, SQIVND (reference sequence). The CDR3 is made up of 17 amino acids. CDR3 in DNA: TGTGCCAGTAGTATAGTATGGACTAGCGGGGGCCAAGAGACCCAGTACTTC. Translating it yields CASSIVWTSGGQETQYF. Looking up the rest from reference TRBV19 and TRBJ2-5 gives the full variable domain: DGGITQSPKYLFRKEGQNVTLSCEQNLNHDAMYWYRQDPGQGLRLIYYSQIVNDFQKGDIAEGYSVSREKKESFPLTVTSAQKNPTAFYLCASSIVWTSGGQETQYFGPGTRLLVL.

This clone showed up just a few times. The chain carries TRBV5-1 and TRBJ2-7; 9 nucleotides agree with TRBD2. The germline V gene encodes CDR1 SGHRS and CDR2 YFSETQ. With V trimmed by 0 bases and J by 6 bases, 7 bases remained unmatched. The CDR3 contains 15 residues. The CDR3 DNA is TGCGCCAGCAGCTTGGGTGCGGGGGGGATCGGCGAGCAGTACTTC. This translates into CASSLGAGGIGEQYF.

The chain employs TRBV5-1 and TRBJ1-1, with a weak D call TRBD1 (5 bases). Between the trimmed V and J ends, which lost 5 bases and 6 bases, there was a span of 20 bases. The CDR3 spans 15 residues. The germline V gene has CDR1 SGHRS and CDR2 YFSETQ. The CDR3 bases are TGCGCCAGCAGACTGACCTCAGGGATTTACGCTGAAGCTTTCTTT. It codes for CASRLTSGIYAEAFF.

The chain links TRBV5-4 to TRBJ2-7, with 7 bases matching TRBD2. V shed 4 bases and J 7 bases; nucleotides not matched to a gene: 11. The CDR3 covers 14 residues. The V gene's germline CDR1 is SGHNT and CDR2 YYREEE (reference sequence). CDR3 coding DNA: TGTGCCAGCAGCCCTGGGGGAGCGGGGCGGGAGCAGTACTTC. Its translation is CASSPGGAGREQYF.

In DNA form, the CDR3 reads TGTGCCAGTAGCCTACATGCACAGGCAGATACGCAGTATTTT. Amino acids: CASSLHAQADTQYF. The rearrangement uses TRBV19 and TRBJ2-3; possible D gene TRBD1, 5 bases. The ends were cut back, 6 bases at V and 4 bases at J, with 14 bases in the middle. The CDR3 spans 14 residues. In germline, CDR1 is LNHDA, CDR2 SQIVND (reference sequence).

The chain combines TRBV5-1 with TRBJ2-3; no definite D call. CDR1 is SGHRS and CDR2 is YFSETQ in the germline V gene. Trimming took off 0 bases at V and 1 base at J, with 6 bases between the two ends. This CDR3 has 14 residues. The CDR3 loop reads CASSLAQGTDTQYF. CDR3 coding DNA: TGCGCCAGCAGCTTGGCCCAGGGCACAGATACGCAGTATTTT.

This sequence joins TRBV10-3 and TRBJ1-1; 8 bases map to TRBD1. Germline trimming cut 2 bases from V and 5 bases from J; bases unmatched to any gene: 4. Germline V CDR1 and CDR2: ENHRY, SYGVKD. The CDR3 length is 14 residues. CDR3 region: CAISEPGGETEAFF. The DNA of the CDR3 is TGTGCCATCAGTGAGCCAGGGGGCGAGACTGAAGCTTTCTTT.

The chain recombines TRBV18 with TRBJ2-3; possibly TRBD2 for D (5 bases). The CDR3 has 15 amino acids. Trimming cost V 6 bases and J 0 bases, with 13 bases left between them. Germline values: CDR1 KGHSH, CDR2 LQKENI. The CDR3 loop is CASSQSDSSTDTQYF. The CDR3 DNA reads as TGTGCCAGCTCCCAGTCGGACTCTAGCACAGATACGCAGTATTTT.

The J gene is TRBJ2-2, the V gene TRBV7-9; a weak D match, TRBD1 (5 bases). Trimming pared 2 bases from V and 6 bases from J, leaving 13 bases between. The V gene's germline CDR1 is SEHNR and CDR2 FQNEAQ (reference sequence). This CDR3 has 15 amino acids. CDR3 in DNA: TGTGCCAGCAGCTTAAGTTTCAAAGGGGCCGGGGAGCTGTTTTTT. It specifies CASSLSFKGAGELFF.

This clone showed up just a few times. The J gene is TRBJ1-6, the V gene TRBV6-5; 9 bases are shared with TRBD1. Germline CDR1 is MNHEY and CDR2 is SVGAGI. The CDR3 extends over 14 amino acids. V shed 5 bases and J 6 bases; nucleotides not matched to a gene: 2. DNA of the CDR3: TGTGCCAGCAGTCCGGGACAGGGTAATTCACCCCTCCACTTT. Residues: CASSPGQGNSPLHF.

This clone has a handful of counts. The J gene is TRBJ2-1, the V gene TRBV6-5; TRBD2 matches at 10 bases. The CDR3 covers 15 residues. Germline assignment: CDR1 MNHEY and CDR2 SVGAGI. With V trimmed by 6 bases and J by 9 bases, 11 bases remained unmatched. CDR3 sequence reads: CASRHQRGGVGEQFF. The DNA for the CDR3 is TGTGCCAGCAGACACCAGCGGGGGGGTGTCGGTGAGCAGTTCTTC.

The chain joins TRBV6-1 to TRBJ1-5; the D gene is possibly TRBD1 (5 bases). This CDR3 comprises 17 residues. The germline V and J ends were trimmed by 3 bases and 2 bases, with 17 bases remaining between them. Germline V gene data show CDR1 as MNHNS and CDR2 as SASEGT. DNA of the CDR3: TGTGCCAGCAGTGACGAGCAGGGTCATCATGGCAATCAGCCCCAGCATTTT. Its protein is CASSDEQGHHGNQPQHF.

The chain joins TRBV14 to TRBJ1-6; D is ambiguous. Germline V CDR1 and CDR2: SGHDN, FVKESK. The CDR3 extends over 15 amino acids. Deletions cut 2 bases from V and 7 bases from J, with 12 bases between. CDR3 coding DNA: TGTGCCAGCAGCCAACAAGCAACGGGGAATTCACCCCTCCACTTT. This encodes CASSQQATGNSPLHF.

This clone was seen a handful of times. The chain recombines TRBV5-1 with TRBJ2-1, with 8 positions matching TRBD2. This CDR3 contains 17 residues. Germline V gives CDR1 SGHRS, CDR2 YFSETQ. J lost 1 base, V lost 2 bases, and 8 bases had no gene match. For the CDR3, the DNA is TGCGCCAGCAGCTTCGGACTAGCTCCTATATCCTACAATGAGCAGTTCTTC. Protein sequence: CASSFGLAPISYNEQFF.

CDR3 residues: CASSEVQGVNEKLFF. CDR3 DNA: TGTGCCAGCAGTGAAGTGCAGGGGGTAAACGAAAAACTGTTTTTT. The chain combines TRBV6-1 with TRBJ1-4; 7 bases are a match to TRBD1. Per germline, CDR1 MNHNS and CDR2 SASEGT. This CDR3 has 15 residues. The trim removed 1 base at V and 8 bases at J, leaving 7 bases unmatched.

The chain has TRBV5-1 and TRBJ1-3, with TRBD1 matching over 10 bases. The CDR3 length is 17 residues. Germline lookup yields CDR1 SGHRS and CDR2 YFSETQ. Trimming cost V 4 bases and J 4 bases; bases outside gene matches: 11. This CDR3 reads CASSLGQGSGSGNTIYF. DNA of the CDR3: TGCGCCAGCAGCCTGGGACAGGGGTCGGGTTCCGGAAACACCATATATTTT.

This clone was found once. This chain uses TRBV5-8 with TRBJ2-1; 9 bases align to TRBD1. CDR3 length equals 15 residues. J lost 6 bases, V lost 2 bases, and 6 bases had no gene match. In germline, CDR1 is SGHTS, CDR2 YDEGEE. DNA for the CDR3: TGTGCCAGCAGCTTTCGGACAGGGGTGGGCAATGAGCAGTTCTTC. Translated: CASSFRTGVGNEQFF. Combining the CDR3 with reference TRBV5-8 and TRBJ2-1 gives the whole variable domain EAGVTQSPTHLIKTRGQQATLRCSPISGHTSVYWYQQALGLGLQFLLWYDEGEERNRGNFPPRFSGRQFPNYSSELNVNALELEDSALYLCASSFRTGVGNEQFFGPGTRLTVL.